Sequencing of this TCR beta chain was carried out in a study of beta chain features in type 1 diabetes. Reverse transcription of all isolated RNA meant that expressed TCRB transcripts were sequenced. Produced via immunoSEQ multiplex PCR; TCRdb's table is partial and in-frame only. Among over 150,000 clones listed, approximately 8.1% were seen once. This clone occurred a few times. The antigen remains undetermined. The CDR3 is 17 residues long. Losses at the gene ends were 5 bases for V and 0 bases for J; bases not matched to a gene: 8. Germline V lookup: CDR1 MDHEN, CDR2 SYDVKM. Overall study findings and caveats: Patients' naive, central memory and Treg TCRB repertoires seemed closer to one another than those of healthy donors. TCRB CDR3s from Type 1 diabetes patients were moderately but significantly shorter in all four CD4+ subsets. Among type 1 diabetes patients, VDJ junctions had fewer insertions and more deletions. Still unanswered here is whether HLA type influences TCRB rearrangement.

Via the markers CD45RO/CCR7/CD25/CD127/CD95/CD27, stem cell-like memory, regulatory, central memory and naive CD4+ cells were sorted. The sample was central memory CD4+ T cells from blood. The receptor was isolated from a man aged 18 to 35 with type 1 diabetes. The V gene is TRBV28, the J gene TRBJ2-4; 9 bases are a match to TRBD1. In DNA form, the CDR3 reads TGTGCCAGCAGTATCCCAGGGACAGGGATAGCCAAAAACATTCAGTACTTC. Residues: CASSIPGTGIAKNIQYF.